This T cell receptor beta chain is from a study of cytomegalovirus exposure and HLA in healthy donors. The germline gives CDR1 MNHNY, CDR2 SVGAGI (reference sequence). V was clipped by 2 bases and J by 5 bases; unmatched bases: 5. The CDR3 spans 16 residues. PCR used 60 Vbeta primers and 13 Jbeta primers. Data came from immunoSEQ multiplex PCR; TCRdb stores just in-frame clones and leaves some out. This sample yields around 190,000 clones, of which 75% to 85% are seen a single time; roughly 14% belongs to the top ten. The sequenced sample consisted of PBMCs. This sequence was found in a woman in her twenties or thirties in good health and CMV-seropositive. The chain uses TRBV6-6 and TRBJ2-7; TRBD2 agrees at 14 bases. For the CDR3, the DNA is TGTGCCAGCAGTTACCCTCGGGGACTAGCGGGAGACGAGCAGTACTTC. This codes for CASSYPRGLAGDEQYF.